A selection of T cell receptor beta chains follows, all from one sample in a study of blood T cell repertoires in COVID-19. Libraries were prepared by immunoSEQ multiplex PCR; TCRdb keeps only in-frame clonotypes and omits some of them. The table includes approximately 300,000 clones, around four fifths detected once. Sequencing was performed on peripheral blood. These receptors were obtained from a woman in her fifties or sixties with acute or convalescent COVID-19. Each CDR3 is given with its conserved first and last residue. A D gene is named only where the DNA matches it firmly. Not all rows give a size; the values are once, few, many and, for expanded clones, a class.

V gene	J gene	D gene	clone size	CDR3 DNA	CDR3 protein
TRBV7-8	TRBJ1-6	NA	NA	TGTGCCAGCAGCTCAGGACTGATCTATAATTCACCCCTCCACTTT	CASSSGLIYNSPLHF
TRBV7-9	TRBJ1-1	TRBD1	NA	TGTGCCAGCAGCTTACCAGAGGGGGCTACTGAAGCTTTCTTT	CASSLPEGATEAFF
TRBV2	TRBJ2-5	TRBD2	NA	TGTGCCAGCAGTCGACTAGCGGGAGGACGAGAGACCCAGTACTTC	CASSRLAGGRETQYF
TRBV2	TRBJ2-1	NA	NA	TGTGCCAGCAGAGTTGGACGAGGGAAGGGCTCCTACAATGAGCAGTTCTTC	CASRVGRGKGSYNEQFF
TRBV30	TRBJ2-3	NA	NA	TGTGCCTGGGCCCCTTTGGACAGAAGCACAGATACGCAGTATTTT	CAWAPLDRSTDTQYF
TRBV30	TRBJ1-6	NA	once	TGTGCCTGGAGTGCGGGGGGCTTCTCACCCCTCCACTTT	CAWSAGGFSPLHF
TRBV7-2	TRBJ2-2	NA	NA	TGTGCCAGCAGCTTAGATCAGGGCAGGGAGCTGTTTTTT	CASSLDQGRELFF
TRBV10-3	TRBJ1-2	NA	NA	TGTGCCATCAGTGGGGGGGACTCTGGCTACACCTTC	CAISGGDSGYTF
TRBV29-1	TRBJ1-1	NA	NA	TGCAGCGTTGACGGGTCTGGGACTGAAGCTTTCTTT	CSVDGSGTEAFF
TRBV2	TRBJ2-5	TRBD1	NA	TGTGCCAGCAGCGATCCGGGACAGGGCTGGGAGACCCAGTACTTC	CASSDPGQGWETQYF
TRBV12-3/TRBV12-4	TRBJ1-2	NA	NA	TGTGCCAGCAGTTACGTTAGCTATGGCTACACCTTC	CASSYVSYGYTF
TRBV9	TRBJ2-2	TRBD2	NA	TGTGCCAGCGGACTAGCGGTGAACACCGGGGAGCTGTTTTTT	CASGLAVNTGELFF
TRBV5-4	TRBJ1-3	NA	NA	TGTGCCAGCAGCCTACAGGGCCCCTCTGGAAACACCATATATTTT	CASSLQGPSGNTIYF
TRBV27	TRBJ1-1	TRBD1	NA	TGTGCCAGCAGTCAGGTGACAGGGGGCACTGAAGCTTTCTTT	CASSQVTGGTEAFF
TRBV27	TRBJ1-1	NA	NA	TGTGCCAGCAGTATGCGCGGGGGCCAACTAAACACTGAAGCTTTCTTT	CASSMRGGQLNTEAFF
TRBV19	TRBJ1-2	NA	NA	TGTGCCAGTAGTACCCGGTGGAGGGAAGCTAACTATGGCTACACCTTC	CASSTRWREANYGYTF
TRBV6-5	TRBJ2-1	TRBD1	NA	TGTGCCAGCCCGAGACAGGGGCTTTCGAATGAGCAGTTCTTC	CASPRQGLSNEQFF
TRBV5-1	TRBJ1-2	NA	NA	TGCGCCAGCAGCGCTCGCGGGGGGGCGGATGGCTACACCTTC	CASSARGGADGYTF
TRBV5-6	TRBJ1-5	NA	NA	TGTGCCAGCAGCTCCTCGGCAGGGGACGATCAGCCCCAGCATTTT	CASSSSAGDDQPQHF
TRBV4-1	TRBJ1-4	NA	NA	TGCGCCAGCAGCCGTTCACAGGGAGCAACTAATGAAAAACTGTTTTTT	CASSRSQGATNEKLFF
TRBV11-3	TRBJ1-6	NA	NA	TGTGCCAGCAGCGCCACTCGGGATTCACCCCTCCACTTT	CASSATRDSPLHF
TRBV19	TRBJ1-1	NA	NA	TGTGCCAGTAGTCTGGGACTCGCTGAAGCTTTCTTT	CASSLGLAEAFF
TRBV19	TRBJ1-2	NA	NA	TGTGCCAGTAGTATGCGGAGGGACTATGGCTACACCTTC	CASSMRRDYGYTF
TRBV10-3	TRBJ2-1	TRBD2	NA	TGTGCCATCAGTGAGGCTAGCGGGAGGTTCAATGAGCAGTTCTTC	CAISEASGRFNEQFF
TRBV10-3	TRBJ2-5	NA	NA	TGTGCCATCAGTGAGTTACGTCCCGGGACTGGGGGAGAGACCCAGTACTTC	CAISELRPGTGGETQYF
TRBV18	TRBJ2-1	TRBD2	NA	TGTGCCAGCTCACAGAGCTTAGCGGGAGTTGAGCAGTTCTTC	CASSQSLAGVEQFF
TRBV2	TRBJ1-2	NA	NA	TGTGCCAGCAGTACGGACAGTAACTATGGCTACACCTTC	CASSTDSNYGYTF
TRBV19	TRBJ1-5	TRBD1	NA	TGTGCCAGTAGTCTCGACAGGGATAATCAGCCCCAGCATTTT	CASSLDRDNQPQHF
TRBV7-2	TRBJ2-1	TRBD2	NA	TGTGCCAGCAGCCCCACTCGACTAGCGGGAGGGGGAGAGCAGTTCTTC	CASSPTRLAGGGEQFF
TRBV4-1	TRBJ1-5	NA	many	TGCGCCAGCAGCCAAGAGGAGGGTGGCGTTGGTCAGCCCCAGCATTTT	CASSQEEGGVGQPQHF
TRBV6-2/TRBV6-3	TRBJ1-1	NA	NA	TGTGCCAGCAGTTATAATGGCGGAAACACTGAAGCTTTCTTT	CASSYNGGNTEAFF
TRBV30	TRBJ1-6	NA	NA	TGTGCCTGGAGTCAGGAAACACCCCTCCACTTT	CAWSQETPLHF
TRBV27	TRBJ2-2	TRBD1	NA	TGTGCCAGCAGTTTAACAGGGGTTACCGGGGAGCTGTTTTTT	CASSLTGVTGELFF
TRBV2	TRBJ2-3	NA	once	TGTGCCAGCAGTGAATCGGATACGCAGTATTTT	CASSESDTQYF
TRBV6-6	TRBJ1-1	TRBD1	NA	TGTGCCAGCAGTCCTGGGGACAGGGGGCGATTGTCTGTCCACACTGAAGCTTTCTTT	CASSPGDRGRLSVHTEAFF